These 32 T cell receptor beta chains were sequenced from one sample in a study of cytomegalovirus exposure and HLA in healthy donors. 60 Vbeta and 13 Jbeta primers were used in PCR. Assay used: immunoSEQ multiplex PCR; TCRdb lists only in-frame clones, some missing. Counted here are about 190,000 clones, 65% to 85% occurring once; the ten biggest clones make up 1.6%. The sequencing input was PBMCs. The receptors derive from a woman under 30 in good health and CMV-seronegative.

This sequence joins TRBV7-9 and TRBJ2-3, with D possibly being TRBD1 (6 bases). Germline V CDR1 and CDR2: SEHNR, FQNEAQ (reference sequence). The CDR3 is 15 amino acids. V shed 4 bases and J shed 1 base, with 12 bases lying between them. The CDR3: CASSWAGAGTDTQYF. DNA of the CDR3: TGTGCCAGCAGCTGGGCAGGGGCGGGCACAGATACGCAGTATTTT.

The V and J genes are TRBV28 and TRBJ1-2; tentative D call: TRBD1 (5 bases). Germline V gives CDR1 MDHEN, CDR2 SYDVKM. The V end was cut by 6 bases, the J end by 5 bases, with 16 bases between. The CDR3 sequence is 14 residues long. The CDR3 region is CASSRTGVGYGYTF. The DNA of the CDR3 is TGTGCCAGCAGCAGGACGGGGGTCGGGTATGGCTACACCTTC.

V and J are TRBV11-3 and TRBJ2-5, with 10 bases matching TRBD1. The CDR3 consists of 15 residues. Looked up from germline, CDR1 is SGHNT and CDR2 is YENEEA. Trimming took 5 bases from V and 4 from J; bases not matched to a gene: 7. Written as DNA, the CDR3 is TGTGCCAGCAGCCCGCAGGGACAGGGGCCAGAGACCCAGTACTTC. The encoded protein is CASSPQGQGPETQYF.

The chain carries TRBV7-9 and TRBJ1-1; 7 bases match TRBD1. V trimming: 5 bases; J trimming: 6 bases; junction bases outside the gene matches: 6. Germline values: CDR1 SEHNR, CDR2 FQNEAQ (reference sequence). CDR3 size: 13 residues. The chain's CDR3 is CASSPGQTPEAFF. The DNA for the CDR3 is TGTGCCAGCAGCCCGGGACAGACCCCTGAAGCTTTCTTT.

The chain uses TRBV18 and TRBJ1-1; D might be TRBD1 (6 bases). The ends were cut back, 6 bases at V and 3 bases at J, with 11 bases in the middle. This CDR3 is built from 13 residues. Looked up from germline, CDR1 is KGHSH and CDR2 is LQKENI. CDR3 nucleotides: TGTGCCAGCTCGACAGGATTGGACACTGAAGCTTTCTTT. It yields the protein CASSTGLDTEAFF.

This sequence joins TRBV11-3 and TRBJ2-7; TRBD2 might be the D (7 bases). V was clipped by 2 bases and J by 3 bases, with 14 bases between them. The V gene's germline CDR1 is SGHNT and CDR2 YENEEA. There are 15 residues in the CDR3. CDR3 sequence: CASSLKLRGGYEQYF. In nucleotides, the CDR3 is TGTGCCAGCAGCTTAAAACTTAGGGGGGGCTACGAGCAGTACTTC.

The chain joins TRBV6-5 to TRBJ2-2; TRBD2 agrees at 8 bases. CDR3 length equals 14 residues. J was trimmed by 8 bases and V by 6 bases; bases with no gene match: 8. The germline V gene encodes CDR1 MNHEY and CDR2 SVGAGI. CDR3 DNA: TGTGCCAGCAGCGCGAGCGGGAGTAGAGGGGAGCTGTTTTTT. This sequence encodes CASSASGSRGELFF.

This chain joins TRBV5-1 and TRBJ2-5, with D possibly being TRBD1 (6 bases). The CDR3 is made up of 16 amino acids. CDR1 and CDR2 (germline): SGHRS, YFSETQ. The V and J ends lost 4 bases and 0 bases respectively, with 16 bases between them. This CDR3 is CASSHRDAGDQETQYF. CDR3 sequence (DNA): TGCGCCAGCAGCCACCGGGACGCAGGGGACCAAGAGACCCAGTACTTC.

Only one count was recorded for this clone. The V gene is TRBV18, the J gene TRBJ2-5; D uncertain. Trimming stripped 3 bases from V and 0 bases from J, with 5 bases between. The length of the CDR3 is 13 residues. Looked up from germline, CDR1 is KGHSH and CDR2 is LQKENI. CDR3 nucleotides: TGTGCCAGCTCACCCGAGGACCAAGAGACCCAGTACTTC. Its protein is CASSPEDQETQYF.

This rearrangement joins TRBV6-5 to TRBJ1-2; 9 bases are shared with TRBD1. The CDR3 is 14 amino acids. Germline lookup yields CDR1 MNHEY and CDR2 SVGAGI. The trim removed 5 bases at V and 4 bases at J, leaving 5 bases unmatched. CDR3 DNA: TGTGCCAGCAGTGATTGGGACAGGGCCTATGGCTACACCTTC. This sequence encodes CASSDWDRAYGYTF.

CDR3 DNA sequence: TGTGCCAGCAGGGGGGGACAGGGGGCCCACAATGAGCAGTTCTTC. Translating it yields CASRGGQGAHNEQFF. This sequence joins TRBV7-2 and TRBJ2-1; 12 bases match TRBD1. The ends lost 6 bases at V and 5 bases at J; junction bases unmatched: 5. The germline V gene encodes CDR1 SGHTA and CDR2 FQGNSA. The CDR3 is made up of 15 amino acids.

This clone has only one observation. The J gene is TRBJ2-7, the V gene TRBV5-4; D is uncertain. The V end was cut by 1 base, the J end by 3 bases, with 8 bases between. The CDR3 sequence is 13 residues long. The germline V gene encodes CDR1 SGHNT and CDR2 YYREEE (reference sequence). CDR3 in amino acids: CASSLPPRYEQYF. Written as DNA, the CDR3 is TGTGCCAGCAGCTTGCCCCCCCGCTACGAGCAGTACTTC.

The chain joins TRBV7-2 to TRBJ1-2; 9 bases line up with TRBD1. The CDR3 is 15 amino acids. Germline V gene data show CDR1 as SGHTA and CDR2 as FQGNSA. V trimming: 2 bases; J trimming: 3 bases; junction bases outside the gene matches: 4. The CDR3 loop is CASSLLGQGDYGYTF. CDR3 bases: TGTGCCAGCAGCTTACTGGGACAGGGAGACTATGGCTACACCTTC.

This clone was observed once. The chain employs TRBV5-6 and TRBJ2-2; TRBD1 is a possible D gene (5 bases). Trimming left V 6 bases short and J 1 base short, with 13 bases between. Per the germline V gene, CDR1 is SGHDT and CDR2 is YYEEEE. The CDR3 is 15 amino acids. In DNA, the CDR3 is TGTGCCAGCACTAGTGGGGCGCAGAACACCGGGGAGCTGTTTTTT. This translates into CASTSGAQNTGELFF.

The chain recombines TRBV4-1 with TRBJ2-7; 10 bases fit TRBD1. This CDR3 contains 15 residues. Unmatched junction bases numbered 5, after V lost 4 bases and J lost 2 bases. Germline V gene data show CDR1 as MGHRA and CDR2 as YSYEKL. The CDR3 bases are TGCGCCAGCAGCCTTCGAGACAGGGGGCCCTACGAGCAGTACTTC. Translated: CASSLRDRGPYEQYF.

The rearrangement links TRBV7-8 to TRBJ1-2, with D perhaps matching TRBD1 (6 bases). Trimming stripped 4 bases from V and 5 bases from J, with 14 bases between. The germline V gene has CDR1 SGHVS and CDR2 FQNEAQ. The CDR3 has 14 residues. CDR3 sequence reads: CASSSSGTGYGYTF. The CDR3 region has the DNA TGTGCCAGCAGCTCCAGCGGAACAGGGTATGGCTACACCTTC.

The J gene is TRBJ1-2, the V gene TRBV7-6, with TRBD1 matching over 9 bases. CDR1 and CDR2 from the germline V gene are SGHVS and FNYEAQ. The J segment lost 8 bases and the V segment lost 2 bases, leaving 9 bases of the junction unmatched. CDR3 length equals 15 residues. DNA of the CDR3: TGTGCCAGCAGCTTATTGAGACAGGGGGAGGGCGGCTACACCTTC. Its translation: CASSLLRQGEGGYTF.

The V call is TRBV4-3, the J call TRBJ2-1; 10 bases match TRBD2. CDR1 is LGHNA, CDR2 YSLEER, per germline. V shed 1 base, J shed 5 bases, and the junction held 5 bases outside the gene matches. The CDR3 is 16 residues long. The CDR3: CASSQGGSGRNNEQFF. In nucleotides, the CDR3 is TGCGCCAGCAGCCAAGGGGGTAGCGGGAGGAACAATGAGCAGTTCTTC.

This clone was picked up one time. CDR3 in DNA: TGTGCCAGCTCACCAGGACAGAAAGAGACCCAGTACTTC. Translating gives CASSPGQKETQYF. V and J are TRBV18 and TRBJ2-5, with D maybe TRBD1 (6 bases). The V gene's germline CDR1 is KGHSH and CDR2 LQKENI. The length of the CDR3 is 13 residues. V lost 2 bases to trimming and J lost 3 bases, with 7 bases between them.

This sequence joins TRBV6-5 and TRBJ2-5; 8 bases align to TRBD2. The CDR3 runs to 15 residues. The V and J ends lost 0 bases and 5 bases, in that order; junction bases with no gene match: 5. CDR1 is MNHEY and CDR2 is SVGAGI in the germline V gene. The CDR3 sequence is CASSYSWGGGETQYF. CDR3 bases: TGTGCCAGCAGTTACTCTTGGGGCGGGGGGGAGACCCAGTACTTC.

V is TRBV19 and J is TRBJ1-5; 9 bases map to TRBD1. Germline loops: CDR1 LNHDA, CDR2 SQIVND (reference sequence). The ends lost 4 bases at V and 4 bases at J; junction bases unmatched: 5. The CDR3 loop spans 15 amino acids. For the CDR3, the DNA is TGTGCCAGTAGTACCGGGACAGGGATGAATCAGCCCCAGCATTTT. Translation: CASSTGTGMNQPQHF.

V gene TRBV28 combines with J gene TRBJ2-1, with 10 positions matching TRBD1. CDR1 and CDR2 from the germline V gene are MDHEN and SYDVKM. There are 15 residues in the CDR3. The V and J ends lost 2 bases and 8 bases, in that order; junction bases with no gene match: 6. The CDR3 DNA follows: TGTGCCAGCAGTTTAGGGACAGGGGAGTGGGATGAGCAGTTCTTC. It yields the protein CASSLGTGEWDEQFF.

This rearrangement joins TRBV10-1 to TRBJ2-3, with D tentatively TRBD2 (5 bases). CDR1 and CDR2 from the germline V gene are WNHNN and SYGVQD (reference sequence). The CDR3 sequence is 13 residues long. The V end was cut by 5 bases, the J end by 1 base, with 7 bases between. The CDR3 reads CASSLGGTDTQYF. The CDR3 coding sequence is TGCGCCAGCAGTCTCGGGGGCACAGATACGCAGTATTTT.

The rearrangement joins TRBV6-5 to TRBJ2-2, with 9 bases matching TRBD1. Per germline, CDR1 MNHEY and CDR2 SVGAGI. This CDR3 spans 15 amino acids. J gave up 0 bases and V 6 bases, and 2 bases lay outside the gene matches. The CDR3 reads CASRGTGTNTGELFF. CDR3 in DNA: TGTGCCAGCAGGGGGACAGGGACGAACACCGGGGAGCTGTTTTTT.

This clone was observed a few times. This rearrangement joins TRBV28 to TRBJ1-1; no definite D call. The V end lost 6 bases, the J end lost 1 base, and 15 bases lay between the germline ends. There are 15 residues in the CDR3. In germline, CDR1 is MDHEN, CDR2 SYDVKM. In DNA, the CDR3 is TGTGCCAGCAGGCCCACCGGAGGTGGGAACACTGAAGCTTTCTTT. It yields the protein CASRPTGGGNTEAFF.

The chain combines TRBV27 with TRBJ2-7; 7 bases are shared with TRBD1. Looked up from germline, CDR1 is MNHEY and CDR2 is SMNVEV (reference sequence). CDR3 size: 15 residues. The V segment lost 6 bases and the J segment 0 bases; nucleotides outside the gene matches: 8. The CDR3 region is CASRFTGTDSYEQYF. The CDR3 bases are TGTGCCAGCAGATTCACCGGGACAGACTCCTACGAGCAGTACTTC.

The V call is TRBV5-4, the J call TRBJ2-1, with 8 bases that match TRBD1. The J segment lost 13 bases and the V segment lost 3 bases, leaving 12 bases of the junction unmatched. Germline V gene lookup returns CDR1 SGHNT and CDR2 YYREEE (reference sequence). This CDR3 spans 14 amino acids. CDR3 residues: CASSSQDRDGRQFF. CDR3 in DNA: TGTGCCAGCAGCTCTCAGGACAGGGATGGTCGCCAGTTCTTC. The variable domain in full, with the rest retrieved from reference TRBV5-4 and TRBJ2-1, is ETGVTQSPTHLIKTRGQQVTLRCSSQSGHNTVSWYQQALGQGPQFIFQYYREEENGRGNFPPRFSGLQFPNYSSELNVNALELDDSALYLCASSSQDRDGRQFFGPGTRLTVL.

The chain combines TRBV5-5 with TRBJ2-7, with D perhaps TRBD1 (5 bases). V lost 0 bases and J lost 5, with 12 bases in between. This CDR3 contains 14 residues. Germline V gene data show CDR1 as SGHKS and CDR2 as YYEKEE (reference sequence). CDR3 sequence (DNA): TGTGCCAGCAGCTTGGTCAAGGGGCCGAACGAGCAGTACTTC. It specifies CASSLVKGPNEQYF. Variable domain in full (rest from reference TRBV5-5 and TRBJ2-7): DAGVTQSPTHLIKTRGQQVTLRCSPISGHKSVSWYQQVLGQGPQFIFQYYEKEERGRGNFPDRFSARQFPNYSSELNVNALLLGDSALYLCASSLVKGPNEQYFGPGTRLTVT.

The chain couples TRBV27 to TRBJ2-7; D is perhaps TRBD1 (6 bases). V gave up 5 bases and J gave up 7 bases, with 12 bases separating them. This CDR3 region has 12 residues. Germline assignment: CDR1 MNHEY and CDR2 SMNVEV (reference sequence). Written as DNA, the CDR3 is TGTGCCAGCAGTGATTCAGGGGTTGAGCAGTACTTC. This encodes CASSDSGVEQYF.

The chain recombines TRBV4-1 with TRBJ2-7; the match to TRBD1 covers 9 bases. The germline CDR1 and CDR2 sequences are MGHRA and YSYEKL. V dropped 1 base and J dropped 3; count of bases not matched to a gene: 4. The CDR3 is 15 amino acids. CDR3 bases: TGCGCCAGCAGCCAAGGAACAGGGGGCCTCTACGAGCAGTACTTC. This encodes CASSQGTGGLYEQYF.

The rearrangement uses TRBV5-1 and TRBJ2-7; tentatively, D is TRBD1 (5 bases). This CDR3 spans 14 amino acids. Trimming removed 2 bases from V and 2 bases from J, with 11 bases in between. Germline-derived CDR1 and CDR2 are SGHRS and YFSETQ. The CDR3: CASSFLQATYEQYF. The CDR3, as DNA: TGCGCCAGCAGCTTTTTACAGGCCACCTACGAGCAGTACTTC.

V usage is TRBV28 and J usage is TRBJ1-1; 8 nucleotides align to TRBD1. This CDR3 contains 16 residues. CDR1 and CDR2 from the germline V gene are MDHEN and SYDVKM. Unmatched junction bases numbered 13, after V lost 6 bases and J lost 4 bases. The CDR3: CASRKSQGAGSTEAFF. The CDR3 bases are TGTGCCAGCAGAAAATCTCAGGGGGCGGGGAGCACTGAAGCTTTCTTT.